This T cell receptor beta chain was sequenced for a study of CD8 T cells in ankylosing spondylitis. Findings of the study overall: Made up of about eight highly homologous variants, a TCR beta motif appeared characteristic of ankylosing spondylitis blood. The authors found the disease-linked clones to be CD8+ and relatively rare in peripheral blood.

TCRdb independently ran MiXCR on the 5' RACE reads; one entry per CDR3 protein. The table records roughly 150,000 distinct CDR3 sequences, around a tenth of them present only once. This CDR3 has 15 residues. Per the germline V gene, CDR1 is MNHEY and CDR2 is SVGEGT. V gave up 6 bases and J gave up 7 bases; unmatched junction bases: 8. Judged by abundance, this clonotype is medium-sized. The antigen remains undetermined. Sequencing used blood, either unsorted or a sorted T cell fraction (not recorded which). This chain connects TRBV6-2 or TRBV6-3 to TRBJ1-6, with 8 positions matching TRBD1. The clonotype comes from a female donor with ankylosing spondylitis or in good health (not recorded which). The CDR3 region is CASSPGQGENSPLHF. The DNA of the CDR3 is TGTGCCAGCAGCCCCGGACAGGGTGAAAATTCACCCCTCCACTTT.